This TCR beta chain was documented in a study of blood T cells in healthy people across ages. For the second PCR, which ran for roughly 7 to 11 cycles, a sample-barcoded 5' primer and a J-beta primer mix were used. MiXCR, run by TCRdb on the 5' RACE reads, gives a single entry per CDR3 protein. The table records roughly 800,000 distinct CDR3 sequences, more than 20% of them present only once. As concerns this clonotype: A read error may account for a junction end that differs from germline.

This CDR3 spans 15 amino acids. The amount of total RNA extracted per sample was at least 5 micrograms. The same sample was also studied in work on T cells of mothers and their children.

The receptor comes from a boy between 10 and 17 years old in good health. Input material: blood. The V gene is TRBV12-3 or TRBV12-4, the J gene TRBJ1-4; D possibly corresponds to TRBD1 (6 bases). In nucleotides, the CDR3 is TGTGCCAGCAGTTTGTCGGGGACAACTGATGAAAAACTGTTTTTT. Protein sequence: CASSLSGTTDEKLFF.